This T cell receptor beta chain was observed in a study of Ad26.COV2.S vaccination and SARS-CoV-2 variants. Study-wide context: Donor was one of the participants in the Ad26.COV2.S arm of the COV1001 trial. Doses of Ad26.COV2.S were injected into muscle once or twice, 56 days apart.

Trimming removed 5 bases from V and 3 bases from J, with 11 bases in between. The CDR3 has 13 amino acids. Germline CDR1 and CDR2: SNHLY and FYNNEI. Study-level results: Individuals receiving vaccine had higher spike-specific TCR breadth than placebo recipients did.

Treatment: 15 to 20 received Ad26.COV2.S at low or high dose, single or two shots; several received placebo; per-sample allocation not given. Specimen acquisition occurred on day 63 following the initial vaccine or placebo injection. Adults aged 18-55 years in Boston included the donor. Comment on this clone: What it binds is unknown.

The assay was immunoSEQ multiplex PCR, and TCRdb's table has in-frame clones only and misses some. The repertoire holds about 350,000 clones, around 83% seen once, with less than 4% in the top ten. The material sequenced was peripheral blood, taken in a trial of Ad26.COV2.S vaccine versus placebo. The J gene is TRBJ2-7, the V gene TRBV2; the D gene is possibly TRBD1 (6 bases). This TCR was sampled from a person aged 18-60 years who received the Ad26.COV2.S COVID-19 vaccine or a placebo. The CDR3 nucleotides are TGTGCCAGCAGTCGACAGGAGATCTACGAGCAGTACTTC. Residues: CASSRQEIYEQYF.